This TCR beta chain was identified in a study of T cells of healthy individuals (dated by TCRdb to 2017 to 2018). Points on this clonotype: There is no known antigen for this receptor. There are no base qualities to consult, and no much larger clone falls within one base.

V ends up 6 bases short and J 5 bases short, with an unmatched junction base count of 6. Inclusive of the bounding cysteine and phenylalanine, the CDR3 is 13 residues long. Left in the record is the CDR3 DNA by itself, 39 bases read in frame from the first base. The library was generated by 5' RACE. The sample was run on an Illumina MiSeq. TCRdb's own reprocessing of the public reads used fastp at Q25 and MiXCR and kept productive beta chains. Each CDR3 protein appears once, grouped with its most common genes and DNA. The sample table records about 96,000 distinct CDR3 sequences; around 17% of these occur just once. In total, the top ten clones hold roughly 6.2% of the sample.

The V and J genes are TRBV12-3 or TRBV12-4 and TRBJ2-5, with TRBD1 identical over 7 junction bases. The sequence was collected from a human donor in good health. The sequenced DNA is TGTGCCAGCAGCTTACAGGGGTGGGAGACCCAGTACTTC. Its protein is CASSLQGWETQYF.